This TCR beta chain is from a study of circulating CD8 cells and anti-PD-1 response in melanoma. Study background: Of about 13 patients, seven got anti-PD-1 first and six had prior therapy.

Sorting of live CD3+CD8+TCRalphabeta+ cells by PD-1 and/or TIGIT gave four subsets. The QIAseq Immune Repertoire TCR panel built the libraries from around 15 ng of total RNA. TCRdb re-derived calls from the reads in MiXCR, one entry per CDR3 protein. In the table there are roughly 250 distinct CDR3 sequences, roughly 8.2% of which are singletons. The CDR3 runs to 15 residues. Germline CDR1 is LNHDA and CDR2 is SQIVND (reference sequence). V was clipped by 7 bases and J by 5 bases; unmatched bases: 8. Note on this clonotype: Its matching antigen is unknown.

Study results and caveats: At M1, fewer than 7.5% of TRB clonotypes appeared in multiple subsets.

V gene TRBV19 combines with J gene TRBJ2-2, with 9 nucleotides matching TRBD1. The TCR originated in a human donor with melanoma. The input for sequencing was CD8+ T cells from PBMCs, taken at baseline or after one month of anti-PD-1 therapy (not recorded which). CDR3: CASTDDRGYTGELFF. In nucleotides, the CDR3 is TGTGCCAGTACTGATGACAGGGGGTATACCGGGGAGCTGTTTTTT. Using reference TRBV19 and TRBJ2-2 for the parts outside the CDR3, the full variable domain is DGGITQSPKYLFRKEGQNVTLSCEQNLNHDAMYWYRQDPGQGLRLIYYSQIVNDFQKGDIAEGYSVSREKKESFPLTVTSAQKNPTAFYLCASTDDRGYTGELFFGEGSRLTVL.